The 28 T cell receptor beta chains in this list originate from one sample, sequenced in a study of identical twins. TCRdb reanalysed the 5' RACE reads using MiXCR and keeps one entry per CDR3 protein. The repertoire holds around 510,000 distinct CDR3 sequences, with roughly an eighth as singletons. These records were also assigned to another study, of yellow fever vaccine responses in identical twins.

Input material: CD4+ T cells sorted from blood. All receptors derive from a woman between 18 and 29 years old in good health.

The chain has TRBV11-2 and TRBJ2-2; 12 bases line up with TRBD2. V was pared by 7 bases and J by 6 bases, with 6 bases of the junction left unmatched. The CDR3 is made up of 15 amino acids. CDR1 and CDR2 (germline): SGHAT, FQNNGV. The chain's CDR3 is CASNPSGRAPGELFF. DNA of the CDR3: TGTGCCAGCAATCCTAGCGGGAGGGCCCCCGGGGAGCTGTTTTTT.

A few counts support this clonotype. In DNA, the CDR3 is TGTGCCAGGCAAGGAAGGACAGGATCCTACGAGCAGTACTTC. This encodes CARQGRTGSYEQYF. The J gene is TRBJ2-7, the V gene TRBV2; TRBD1 matches 7 bases. Germline V lookup: CDR1 SNHLY, CDR2 FYNNEI. The CDR3 spans 14 residues. V lost 9 bases, J lost 1 base, and 9 bases stayed unmatched.

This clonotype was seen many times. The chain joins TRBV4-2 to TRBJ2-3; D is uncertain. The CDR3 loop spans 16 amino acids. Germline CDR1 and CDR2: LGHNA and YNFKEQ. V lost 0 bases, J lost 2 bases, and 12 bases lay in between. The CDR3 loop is CASSQEGNQNTDTQYF. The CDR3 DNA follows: TGTGCCAGCAGCCAAGAAGGGAACCAGAACACAGATACGCAGTATTTT.

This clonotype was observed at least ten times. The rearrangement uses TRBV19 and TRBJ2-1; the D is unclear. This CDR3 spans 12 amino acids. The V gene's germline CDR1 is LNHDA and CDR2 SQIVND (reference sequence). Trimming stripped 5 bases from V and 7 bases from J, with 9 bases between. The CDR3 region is CASSELRNEQFF. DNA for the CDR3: TGTGCCAGTAGTGAATTGAGAAATGAGCAGTTCTTC. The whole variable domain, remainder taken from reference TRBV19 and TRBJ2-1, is DGGITQSPKYLFRKEGQNVTLSCEQNLNHDAMYWYRQDPGQGLRLIYYSQIVNDFQKGDIAEGYSVSREKKESFPLTVTSAQKNPTAFYLCASSELRNEQFFGPGTRLTVL.

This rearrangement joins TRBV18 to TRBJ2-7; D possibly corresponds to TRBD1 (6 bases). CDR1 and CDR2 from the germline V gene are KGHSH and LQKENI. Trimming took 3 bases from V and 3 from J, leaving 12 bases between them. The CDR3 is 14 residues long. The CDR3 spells CASSPKQGFYEQYF. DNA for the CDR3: TGTGCCAGCTCACCTAAACAGGGCTTCTACGAGCAGTACTTC.

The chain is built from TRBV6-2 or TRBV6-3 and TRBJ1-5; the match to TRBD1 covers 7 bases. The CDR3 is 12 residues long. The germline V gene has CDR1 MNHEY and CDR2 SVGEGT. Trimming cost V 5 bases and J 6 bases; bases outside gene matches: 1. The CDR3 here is CASSRQGQPQHF. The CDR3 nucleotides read TGTGCCAGCAGTAGACAGGGTCAGCCCCAGCATTTT.

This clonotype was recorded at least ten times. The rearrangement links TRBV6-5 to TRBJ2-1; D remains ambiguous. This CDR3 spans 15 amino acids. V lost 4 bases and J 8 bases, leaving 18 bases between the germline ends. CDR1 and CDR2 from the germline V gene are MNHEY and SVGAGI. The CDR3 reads CASSSDLILYHEQFF. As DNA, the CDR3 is TGTGCCAGCAGTTCAGACCTTATCCTATATCATGAGCAGTTCTTC.

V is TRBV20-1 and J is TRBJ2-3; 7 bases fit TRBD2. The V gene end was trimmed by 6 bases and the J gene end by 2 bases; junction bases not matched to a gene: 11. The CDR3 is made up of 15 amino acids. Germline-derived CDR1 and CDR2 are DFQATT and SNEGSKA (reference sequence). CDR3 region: CSAPGSGVITDTQYF. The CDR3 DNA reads TGCAGTGCCCCAGGGAGCGGGGTAATCACAGATACGCAGTATTTT.

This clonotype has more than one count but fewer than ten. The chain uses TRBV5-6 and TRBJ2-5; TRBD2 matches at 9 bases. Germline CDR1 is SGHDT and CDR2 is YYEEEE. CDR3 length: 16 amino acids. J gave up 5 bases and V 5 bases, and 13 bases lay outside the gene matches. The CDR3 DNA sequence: TGTGCCAGCAGACCGCCTGCACCTCTAGCGGGGGAGACCCAGTACTTC. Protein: CASRPPAPLAGETQYF.

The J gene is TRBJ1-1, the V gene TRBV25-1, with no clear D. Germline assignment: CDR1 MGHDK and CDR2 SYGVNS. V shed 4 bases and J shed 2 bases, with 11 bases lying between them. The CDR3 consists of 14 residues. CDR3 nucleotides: TGTGCCAGCAGTGGTCACGGGCTTAACACTGAAGCTTTCTTT. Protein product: CASSGHGLNTEAFF.

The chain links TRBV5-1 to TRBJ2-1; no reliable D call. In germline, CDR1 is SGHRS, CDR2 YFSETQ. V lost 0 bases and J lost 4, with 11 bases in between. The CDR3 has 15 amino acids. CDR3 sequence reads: CASSLAGSNYNEQFF. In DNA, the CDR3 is TGCGCCAGCAGCTTGGCGGGCAGTAATTACAATGAGCAGTTCTTC.

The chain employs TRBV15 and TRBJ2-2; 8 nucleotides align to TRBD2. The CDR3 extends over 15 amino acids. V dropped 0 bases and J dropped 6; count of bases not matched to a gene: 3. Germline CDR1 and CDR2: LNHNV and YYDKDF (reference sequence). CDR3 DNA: TGTGCCACCAGCAGAGAAGGACTAGCCTCCGGGGAGCTGTTTTTT. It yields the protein CATSREGLASGELFF.

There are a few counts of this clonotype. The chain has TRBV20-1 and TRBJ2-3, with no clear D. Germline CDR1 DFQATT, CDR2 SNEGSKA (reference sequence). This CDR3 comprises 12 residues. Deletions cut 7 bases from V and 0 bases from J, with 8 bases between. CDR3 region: CSGGSSTDTQYF. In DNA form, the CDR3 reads TGCAGTGGGGGATCTAGCACAGATACGCAGTATTTT.

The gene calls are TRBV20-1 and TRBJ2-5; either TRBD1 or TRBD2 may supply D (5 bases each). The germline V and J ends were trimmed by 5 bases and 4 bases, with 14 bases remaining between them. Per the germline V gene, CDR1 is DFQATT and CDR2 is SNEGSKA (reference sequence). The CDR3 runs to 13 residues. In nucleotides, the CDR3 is TGCAGTGCTGTTGGGGGTGGGAGAGAGACCCAGTACTTC. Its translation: CSAVGGGRETQYF.

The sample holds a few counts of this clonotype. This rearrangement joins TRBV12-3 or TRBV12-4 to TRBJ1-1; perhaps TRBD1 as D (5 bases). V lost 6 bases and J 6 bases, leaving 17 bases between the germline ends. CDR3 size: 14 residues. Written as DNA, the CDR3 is TGTGCCAGCAGGGACCGCGGGGGAGGCTCTGAAGCTTTCTTT. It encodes CASRDRGGGSEAFF.

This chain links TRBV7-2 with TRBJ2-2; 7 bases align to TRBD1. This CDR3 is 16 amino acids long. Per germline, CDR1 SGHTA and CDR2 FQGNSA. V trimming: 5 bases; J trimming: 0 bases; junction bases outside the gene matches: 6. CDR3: CASSTGAGTNTGELFF. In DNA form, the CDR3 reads TGTGCCAGCAGCACAGGGGCCGGGACGAACACCGGGGAGCTGTTTTTT.

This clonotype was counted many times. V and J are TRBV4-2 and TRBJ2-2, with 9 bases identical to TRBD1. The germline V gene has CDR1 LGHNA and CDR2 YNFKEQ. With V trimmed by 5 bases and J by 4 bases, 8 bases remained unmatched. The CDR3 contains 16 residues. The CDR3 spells CASSSTGTGSTGELFF. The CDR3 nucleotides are TGTGCCAGCAGCTCCACCGGGACAGGGAGCACCGGGGAGCTGTTTTTT.

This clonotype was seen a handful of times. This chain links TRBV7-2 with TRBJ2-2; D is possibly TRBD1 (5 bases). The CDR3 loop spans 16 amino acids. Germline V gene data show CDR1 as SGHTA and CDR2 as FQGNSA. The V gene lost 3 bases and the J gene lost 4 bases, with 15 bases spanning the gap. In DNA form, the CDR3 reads TGTGCCAGCAGCTTCGCCAGGGAAAGAGGCACCGGGGAGCTGTTTTTT. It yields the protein CASSFARERGTGELFF.

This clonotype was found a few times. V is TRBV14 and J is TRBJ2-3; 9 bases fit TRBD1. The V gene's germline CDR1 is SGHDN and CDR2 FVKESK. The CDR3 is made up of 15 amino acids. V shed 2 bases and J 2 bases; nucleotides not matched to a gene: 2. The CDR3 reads CASSQTGGITDTQYF. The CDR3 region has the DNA TGTGCCAGCAGCCAAACAGGGGGCATCACAGATACGCAGTATTTT.

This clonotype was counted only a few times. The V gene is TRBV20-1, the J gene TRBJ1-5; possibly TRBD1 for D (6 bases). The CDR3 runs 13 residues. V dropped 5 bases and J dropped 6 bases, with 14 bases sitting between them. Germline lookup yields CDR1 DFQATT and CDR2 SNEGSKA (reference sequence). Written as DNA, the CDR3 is TGCAGTGCTTCACAGGGTGTTAGTCAGCCCCAGCATTTT. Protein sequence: CSASQGVSQPQHF.

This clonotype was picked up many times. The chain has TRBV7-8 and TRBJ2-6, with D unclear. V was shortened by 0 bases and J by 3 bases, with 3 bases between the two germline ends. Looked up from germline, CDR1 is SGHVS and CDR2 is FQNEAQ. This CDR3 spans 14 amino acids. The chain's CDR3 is CASSLAGGANVLTF. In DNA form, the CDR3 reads TGTGCCAGCAGCTTAGCGGGTGGGGCCAACGTCCTGACTTTC.

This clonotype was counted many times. CDR3 nucleotides: TGTGCCAGCAGTTACAGGGGCTCCTACAATGAGCAGTTCTTC. Its protein is CASSYRGSYNEQFF. The chain recombines TRBV27 with TRBJ2-1; 7 nucleotides align to TRBD1. The germline V gene has CDR1 MNHEY and CDR2 SMNVEV (reference sequence). The CDR3 sequence is 14 residues long. The V segment lost 4 bases and the J segment 0 bases; nucleotides outside the gene matches: 0.

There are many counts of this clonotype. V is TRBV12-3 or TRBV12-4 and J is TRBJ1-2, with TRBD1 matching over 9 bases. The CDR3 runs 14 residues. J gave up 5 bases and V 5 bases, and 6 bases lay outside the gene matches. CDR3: CASSPQGASYGYTF. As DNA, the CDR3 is TGTGCCAGCAGTCCACAGGGGGCGAGTTATGGCTACACCTTC.

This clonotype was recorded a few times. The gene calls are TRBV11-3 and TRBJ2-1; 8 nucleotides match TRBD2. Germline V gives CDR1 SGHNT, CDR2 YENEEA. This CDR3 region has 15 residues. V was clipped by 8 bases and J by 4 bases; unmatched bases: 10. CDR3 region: CASAGGSLAYNEQFF. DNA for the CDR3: TGTGCCAGCGCGGGGGGTTCTCTCGCTTACAATGAGCAGTTCTTC. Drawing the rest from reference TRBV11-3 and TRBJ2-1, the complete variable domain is EAGVVQSPRYKIIEKKQPVAFWCNPISGHNTLYWYLQNLGQGPELLIRYENEEAVDDSQLPKDRFSAERLKGVDSTLKIQPAELGDSAVYLCASAGGSLAYNEQFFGPGTRLTVL.

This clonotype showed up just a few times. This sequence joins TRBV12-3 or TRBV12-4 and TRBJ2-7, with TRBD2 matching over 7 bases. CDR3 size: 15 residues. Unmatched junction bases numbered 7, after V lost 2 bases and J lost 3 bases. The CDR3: CASSLSAGEGYEQYF. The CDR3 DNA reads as TGTGCCAGCAGTTTATCGGCGGGAGAGGGCTACGAGCAGTACTTC.

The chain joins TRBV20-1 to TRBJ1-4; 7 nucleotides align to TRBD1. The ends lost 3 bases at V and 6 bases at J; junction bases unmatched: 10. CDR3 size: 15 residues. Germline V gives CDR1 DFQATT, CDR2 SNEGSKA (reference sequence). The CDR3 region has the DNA TGCAGTGCTAGGGGGGTGGGACAGCAGCATGAAAAACTGTTTTTT. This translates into CSARGVGQQHEKLFF.

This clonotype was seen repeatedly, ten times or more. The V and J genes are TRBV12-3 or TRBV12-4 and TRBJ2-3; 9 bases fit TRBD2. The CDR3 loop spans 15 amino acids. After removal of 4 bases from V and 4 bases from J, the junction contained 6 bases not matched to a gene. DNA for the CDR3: TGTGCCAGCAGTTGGGCTAGCGGGATCCCAGATACGCAGTATTTT. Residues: CASSWASGIPDTQYF.

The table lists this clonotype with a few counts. For the CDR3, the DNA is TGTGCCAGCAGTCGAAGGGTGGGCCCTTTGAACACTGAAGCTTTCTTT. Translating it yields CASSRRVGPLNTEAFF. The V and J genes are TRBV12-3 or TRBV12-4 and TRBJ1-1; D is uncertain. V shed 5 bases and J shed 0 bases, with 16 bases lying between them. The CDR3 sequence is 16 residues long.